This T cell receptor (beta chain) was found in a study of Graves' ophthalmopathy and Graves' hyperthyroidism. The study's findings and limits: Cross-validated, the 13-signature model showed 87.88%/81.08% sensitivity/specificity, and 80%/75% in the test set.

Germline assignment: CDR1 LGHNA and CDR2 YSLEER. This CDR3 contains 16 residues. V shed 4 bases, J shed 7 bases, and the junction held 11 bases outside the gene matches. Amplification of TCR beta CDR3 regions used RNA transcripts. The authors performed first-round RT-PCR with HTBI primers and then a second-round multiplex PCR. Each CDR3 protein is one row after TCRdb ran MiXCR on the multiplex PCR reads. The repertoire includes 150,000 or so distinct CDR3 sequences, about two fifths of them detected once, and about 8.2% sits in the top ten. No donor had other autoimmune disease, uncontrolled infection, pregnancy or lactation. Diagnoses were established from clinical symptoms, serum thyroxine, TRAb, thyroid ultrasound and orbital computed tomography. PBMCs stemmed from 7.5 to 10 ml of fresh peripheral blood. This clonotype was detected ten times or more. Its antigen is not identified.

The source is a young man with Graves' ophthalmopathy. The J gene is TRBJ1-5, the V gene TRBV4-3, with 9 bases that match TRBD1. Sequencing used peripheral blood. CDR3 region: CASSPAVGQGSQPQHF. Here the CDR3 DNA reads TGCGCCAGCAGCCCAGCCGTGGGACAGGGTTCGCAGCCCCAGCATTTT.